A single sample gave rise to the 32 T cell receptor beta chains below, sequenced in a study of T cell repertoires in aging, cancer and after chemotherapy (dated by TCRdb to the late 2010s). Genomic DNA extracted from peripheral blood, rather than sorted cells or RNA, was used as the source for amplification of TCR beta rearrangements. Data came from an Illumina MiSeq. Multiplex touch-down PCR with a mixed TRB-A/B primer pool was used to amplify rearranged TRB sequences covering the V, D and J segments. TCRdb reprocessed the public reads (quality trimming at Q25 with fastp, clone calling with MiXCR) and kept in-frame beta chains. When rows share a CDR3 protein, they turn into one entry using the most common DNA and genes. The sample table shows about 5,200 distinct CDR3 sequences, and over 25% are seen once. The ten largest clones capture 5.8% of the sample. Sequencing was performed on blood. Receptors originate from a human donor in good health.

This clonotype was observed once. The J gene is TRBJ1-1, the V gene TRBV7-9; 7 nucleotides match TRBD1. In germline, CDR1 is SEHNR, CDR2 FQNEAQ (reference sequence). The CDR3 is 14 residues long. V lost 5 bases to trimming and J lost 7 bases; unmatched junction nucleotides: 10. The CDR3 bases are TGTGCCAGCAGCCAGGGGGGAGGGAGCGATGAAGCTTTCTTT. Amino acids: CASSQGGGSDEAFF.

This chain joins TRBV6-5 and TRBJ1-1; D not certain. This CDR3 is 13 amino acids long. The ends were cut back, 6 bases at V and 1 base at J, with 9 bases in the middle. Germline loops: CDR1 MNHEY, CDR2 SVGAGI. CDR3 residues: CASSYTQNTEAFF. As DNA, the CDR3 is TGTGCCAGCAGCTATACACAGAACACTGAAGCTTTCTTT.

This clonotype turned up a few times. The CDR3 nucleotides read TGTGCCAGCAGCTTAATAGTGGGACTAGCTAGCCAAGAGACCCAGTACTTC. Protein: CASSLIVGLASQETQYF. The rearrangement links TRBV7-6 to TRBJ2-5; 9 bases align to TRBD2. The germline V gene has CDR1 SGHVS and CDR2 FNYEAQ. The trim removed 2 bases at V and 1 base at J, leaving 8 bases unmatched. The CDR3 covers 17 residues.

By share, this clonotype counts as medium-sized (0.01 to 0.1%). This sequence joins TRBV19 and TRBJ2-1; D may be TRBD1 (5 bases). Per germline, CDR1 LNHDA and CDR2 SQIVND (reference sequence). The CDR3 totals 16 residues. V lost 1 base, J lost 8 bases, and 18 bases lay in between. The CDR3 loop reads CASSIGYSPPQDEQFF. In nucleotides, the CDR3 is TGTGCCAGTAGTATAGGGTACTCCCCTCCACAGGATGAGCAGTTCTTC.

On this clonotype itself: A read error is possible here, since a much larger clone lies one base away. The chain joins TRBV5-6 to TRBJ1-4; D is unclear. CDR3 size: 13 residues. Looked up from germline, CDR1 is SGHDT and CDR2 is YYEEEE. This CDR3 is CASSLPTNKKLFF. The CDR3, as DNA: TGTGCCAGCAGCTTACCAACTAATAAAAAACTGTTTTTT.

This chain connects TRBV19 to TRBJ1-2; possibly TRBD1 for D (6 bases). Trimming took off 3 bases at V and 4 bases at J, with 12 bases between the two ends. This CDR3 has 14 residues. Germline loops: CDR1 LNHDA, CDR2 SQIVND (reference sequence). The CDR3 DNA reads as TGTGCCAGTAGTATTGGGGGCAGCGTCTATGGCTACACCTTC. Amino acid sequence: CASSIGGSVYGYTF.

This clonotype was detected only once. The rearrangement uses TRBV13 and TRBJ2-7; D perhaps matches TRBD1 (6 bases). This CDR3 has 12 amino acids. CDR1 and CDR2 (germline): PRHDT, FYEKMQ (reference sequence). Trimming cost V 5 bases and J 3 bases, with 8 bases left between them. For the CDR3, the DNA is TGTGCCAGCAGCGCACAGGGCTACGAGCAGTACTTC. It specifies CASSAQGYEQYF. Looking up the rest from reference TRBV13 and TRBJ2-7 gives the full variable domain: AAGVIQSPRHLIKEKRETATLKCYPIPRHDTVYWYQQGPGQDPQFLISFYEKMQSDKGSIPDRFSAQQFSDYHSELNMSSLELGDSALYFCASSAQGYEQYFGPGTRLTVT.

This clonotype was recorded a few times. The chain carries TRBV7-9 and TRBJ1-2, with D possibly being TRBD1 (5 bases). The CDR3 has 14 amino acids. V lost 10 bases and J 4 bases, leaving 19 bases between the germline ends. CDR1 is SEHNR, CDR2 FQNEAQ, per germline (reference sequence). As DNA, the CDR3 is TGTGCCACCAACCCGGGGGGGGAAAGCTATGGCTACACCTTC. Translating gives CATNPGGESYGYTF. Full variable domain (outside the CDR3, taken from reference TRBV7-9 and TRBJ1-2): DTGVSQNPRHKITKRGQNVTFRCDPISEHNRLYWYRQTLGQGPEFLTYFQNEAQLEKSRLLSDRFSAERPKGSFSTLEIQRTEQGDSAMYLCATNPGGESYGYTFGSGTRLTVV.

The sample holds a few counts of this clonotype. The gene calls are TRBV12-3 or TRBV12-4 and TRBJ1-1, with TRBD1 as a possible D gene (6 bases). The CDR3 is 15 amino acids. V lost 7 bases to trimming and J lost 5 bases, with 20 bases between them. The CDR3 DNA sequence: TGTGCCAGCACTCATTCCGGGGGCTTAACGACTGAAGCTTTCTTT. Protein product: CASTHSGGLTTEAFF.

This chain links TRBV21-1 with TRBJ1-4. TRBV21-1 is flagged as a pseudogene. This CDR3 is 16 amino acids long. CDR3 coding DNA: TGTGCCAGCAGCAAAGACGGCACTGCAACTAATGAAAAACTGTTTTTT. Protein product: CASSKDGTATNEKLFF.

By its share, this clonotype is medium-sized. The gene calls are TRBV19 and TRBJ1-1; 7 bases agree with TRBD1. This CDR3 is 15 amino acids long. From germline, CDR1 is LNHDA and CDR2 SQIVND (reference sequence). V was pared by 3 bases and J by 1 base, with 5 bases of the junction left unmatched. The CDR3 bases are TGTGCCAGTAGTATGCCCGGGACAGCGAACACTGAAGCTTTCTTT. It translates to CASSMPGTANTEAFF.

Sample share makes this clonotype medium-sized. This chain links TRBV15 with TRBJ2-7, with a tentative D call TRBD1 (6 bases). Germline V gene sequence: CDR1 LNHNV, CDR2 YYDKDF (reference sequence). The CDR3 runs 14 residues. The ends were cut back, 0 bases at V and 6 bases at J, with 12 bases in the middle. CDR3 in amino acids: CATSRDTGRAEQYF. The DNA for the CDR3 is TGTGCCACCAGCAGAGATACAGGGCGGGCCGAGCAGTACTTC.

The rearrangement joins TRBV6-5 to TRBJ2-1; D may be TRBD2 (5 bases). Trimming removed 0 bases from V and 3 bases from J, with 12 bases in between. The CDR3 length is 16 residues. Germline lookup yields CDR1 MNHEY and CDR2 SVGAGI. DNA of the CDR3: TGTGCCAGCAGTTACTCGGGAGAGCAGGTCTACAATGAGCAGTTCTTC. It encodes CASSYSGEQVYNEQFF.

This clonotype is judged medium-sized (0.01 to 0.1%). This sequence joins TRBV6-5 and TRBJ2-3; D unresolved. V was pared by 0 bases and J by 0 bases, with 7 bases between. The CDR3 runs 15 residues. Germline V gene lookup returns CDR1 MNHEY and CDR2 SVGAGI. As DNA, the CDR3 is TGTGCCAGCAGTTACTCGGGAAGGAGCACAGATACGCAGTATTTT. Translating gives CASSYSGRSTDTQYF.

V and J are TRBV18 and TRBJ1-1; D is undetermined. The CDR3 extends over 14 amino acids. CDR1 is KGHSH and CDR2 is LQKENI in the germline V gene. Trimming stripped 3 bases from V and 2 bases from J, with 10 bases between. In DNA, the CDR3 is TGTGCCAGCTCACCCCCCCGGCCAAACACTGAAGCTTTCTTT. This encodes CASSPPRPNTEAFF. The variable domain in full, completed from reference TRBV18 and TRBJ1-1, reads NAGVMQNPRHLVRRRGQEARLRCSPMKGHSHVYWYRQLPEEGLKFMVYLQKENIIDESGMPKERFSAEFPKEGPSILRIQQVVRGDSAAYFCASSPPRPNTEAFFGQGTRLTVV.

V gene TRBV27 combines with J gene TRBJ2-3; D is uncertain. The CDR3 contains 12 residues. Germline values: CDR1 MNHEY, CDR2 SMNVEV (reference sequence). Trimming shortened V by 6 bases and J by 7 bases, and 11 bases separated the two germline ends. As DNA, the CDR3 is TGTGCCAGCAGCCCCCTAACATATACGCAGTATTTT. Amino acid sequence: CASSPLTYTQYF.

The CDR3 region is CASSPGQRRSPLHF. Written as DNA, the CDR3 is TGTGCCAGCAGTCCGGGACAGAGAAGGTCACCCCTCCACTTT. This chain uses TRBV12-3 or TRBV12-4 with TRBJ1-6; 7 bases map to TRBD1. CDR3 length: 14 residues. After removal of 5 bases from V and 10 bases from J, the junction contained 8 bases not matched to a gene.

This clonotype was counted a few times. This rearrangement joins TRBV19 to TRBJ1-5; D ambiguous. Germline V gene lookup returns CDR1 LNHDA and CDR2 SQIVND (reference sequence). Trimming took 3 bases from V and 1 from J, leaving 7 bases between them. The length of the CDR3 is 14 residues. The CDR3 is CASSIFDSNQPQHF. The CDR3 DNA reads TGTGCCAGTAGTATTTTCGACAGCAATCAGCCCCAGCATTTT.

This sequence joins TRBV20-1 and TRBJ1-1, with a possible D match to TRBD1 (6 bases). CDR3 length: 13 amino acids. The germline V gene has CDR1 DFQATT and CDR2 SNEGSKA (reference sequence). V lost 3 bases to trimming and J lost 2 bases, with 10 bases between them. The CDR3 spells CSASRTDNTEAFF. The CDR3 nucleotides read TGCAGTGCTAGCAGGACAGACAACACTGAAGCTTTCTTT.

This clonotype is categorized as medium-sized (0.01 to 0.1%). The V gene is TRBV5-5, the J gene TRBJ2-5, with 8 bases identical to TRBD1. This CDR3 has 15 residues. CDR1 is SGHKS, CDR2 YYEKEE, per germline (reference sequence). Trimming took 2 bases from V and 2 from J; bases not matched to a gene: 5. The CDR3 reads CASSFGDRSQETQYF. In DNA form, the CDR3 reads TGTGCCAGCAGCTTCGGGGACAGGTCTCAAGAGACCCAGTACTTC.

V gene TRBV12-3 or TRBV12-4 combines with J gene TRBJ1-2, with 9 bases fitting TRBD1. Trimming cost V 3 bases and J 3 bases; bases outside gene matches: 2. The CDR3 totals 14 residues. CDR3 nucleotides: TGTGCCAGCAGTTTGGACAGGGGCTACTATGGCTACACCTTC. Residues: CASSLDRGYYGYTF.

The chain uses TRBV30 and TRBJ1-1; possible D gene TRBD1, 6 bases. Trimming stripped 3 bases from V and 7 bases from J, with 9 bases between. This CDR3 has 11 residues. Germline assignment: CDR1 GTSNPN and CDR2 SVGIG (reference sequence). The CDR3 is CAWRRGSEAFF. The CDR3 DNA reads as TGTGCCTGGAGGAGGGGGAGTGAAGCTTTCTTT.

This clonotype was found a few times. DNA for the CDR3: TGTGCCAGCAGCTCTCGGACAGGGGTCGCCAAAACCTTATTAAGGGAGCAGTACTTC. It yields the protein CASSSRTGVAKTLLREQYF. V gene TRBV6-5 combines with J gene TRBJ2-7, with TRBD1 matching 9 bases. J gave up 7 bases and V 6 bases, and 25 bases lay outside the gene matches. Per the germline V gene, CDR1 is MNHEY and CDR2 is SVGAGI. The CDR3 is made up of 19 amino acids.

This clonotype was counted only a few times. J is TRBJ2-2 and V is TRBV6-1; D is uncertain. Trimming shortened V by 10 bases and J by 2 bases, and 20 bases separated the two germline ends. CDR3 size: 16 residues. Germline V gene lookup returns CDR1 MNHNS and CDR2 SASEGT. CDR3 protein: CAISWRRQSNTGELFF. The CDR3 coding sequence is TGTGCCATCTCCTGGCGGCGGCAGAGCAACACCGGGGAGCTGTTTTTT.

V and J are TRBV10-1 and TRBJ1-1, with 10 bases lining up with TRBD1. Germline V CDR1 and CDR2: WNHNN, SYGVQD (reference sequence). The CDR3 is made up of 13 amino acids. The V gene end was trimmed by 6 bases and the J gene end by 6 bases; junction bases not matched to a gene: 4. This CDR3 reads CASSPGQGSEAFF. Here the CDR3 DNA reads TGCGCCAGCAGCCCGGGACAGGGGTCTGAAGCTTTCTTT.

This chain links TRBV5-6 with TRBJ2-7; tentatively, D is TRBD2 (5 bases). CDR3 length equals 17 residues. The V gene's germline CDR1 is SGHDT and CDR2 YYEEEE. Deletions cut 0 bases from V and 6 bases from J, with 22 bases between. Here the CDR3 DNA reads TGTGCCAGCAGCTTGGATTCCCGGGGTTCATTTAAGGGCGAGCAGTACTTC. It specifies CASSLDSRGSFKGEQYF.

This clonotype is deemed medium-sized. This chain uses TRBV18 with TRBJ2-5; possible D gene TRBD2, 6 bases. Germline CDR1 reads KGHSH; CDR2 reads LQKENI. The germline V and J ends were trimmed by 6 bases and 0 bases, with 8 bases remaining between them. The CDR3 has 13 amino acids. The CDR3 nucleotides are TGTGCCAGCTCTCCGGGAGACCAAGAGACCCAGTACTTC. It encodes CASSPGDQETQYF.

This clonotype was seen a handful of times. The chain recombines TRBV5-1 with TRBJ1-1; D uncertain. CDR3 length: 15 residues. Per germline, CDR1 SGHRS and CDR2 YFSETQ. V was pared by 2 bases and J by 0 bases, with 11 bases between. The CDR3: CASSFNGLLNTEAFF. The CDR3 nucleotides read TGCGCCAGCAGCTTCAACGGACTCCTGAACACTGAAGCTTTCTTT.

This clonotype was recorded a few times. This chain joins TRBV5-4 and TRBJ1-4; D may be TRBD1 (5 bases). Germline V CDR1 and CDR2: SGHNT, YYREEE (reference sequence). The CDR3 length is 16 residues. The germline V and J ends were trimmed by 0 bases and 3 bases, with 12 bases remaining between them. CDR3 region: CASSLGRGRSNEKLFF. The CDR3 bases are TGTGCCAGCAGCTTGGGTCGGGGACGCTCTAATGAAAAACTGTTTTTT.

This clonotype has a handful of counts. CDR3 coding DNA: TGTGCCAGCAGCCCCAGTGGGACTGAAGCTTTCTTT. This translates into CASSPSGTEAFF. The chain has TRBV7-6 and TRBJ1-1; no clear D. Looked up from germline, CDR1 is SGHVS and CDR2 is FNYEAQ. CDR3 length equals 12 residues. V lost 5 bases to trimming and J lost 5 bases, with 9 bases between them.

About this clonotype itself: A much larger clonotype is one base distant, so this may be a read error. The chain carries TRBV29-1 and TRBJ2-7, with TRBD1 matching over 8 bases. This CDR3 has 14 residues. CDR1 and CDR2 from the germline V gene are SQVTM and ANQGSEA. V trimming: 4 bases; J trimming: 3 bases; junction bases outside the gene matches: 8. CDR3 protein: CSVVDWDRIYEQYF. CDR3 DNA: TGCAGCGTTGTCGATTGGGACAGGATCTACGAGCAGTACTTC.

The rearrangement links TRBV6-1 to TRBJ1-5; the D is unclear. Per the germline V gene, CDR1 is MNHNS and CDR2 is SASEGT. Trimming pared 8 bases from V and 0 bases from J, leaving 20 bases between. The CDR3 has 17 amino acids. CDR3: CASRDFRAGYSNQPQHF. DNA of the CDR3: TGTGCCAGCCGCGATTTCCGGGCTGGATATAGCAATCAGCCCCAGCATTTT.